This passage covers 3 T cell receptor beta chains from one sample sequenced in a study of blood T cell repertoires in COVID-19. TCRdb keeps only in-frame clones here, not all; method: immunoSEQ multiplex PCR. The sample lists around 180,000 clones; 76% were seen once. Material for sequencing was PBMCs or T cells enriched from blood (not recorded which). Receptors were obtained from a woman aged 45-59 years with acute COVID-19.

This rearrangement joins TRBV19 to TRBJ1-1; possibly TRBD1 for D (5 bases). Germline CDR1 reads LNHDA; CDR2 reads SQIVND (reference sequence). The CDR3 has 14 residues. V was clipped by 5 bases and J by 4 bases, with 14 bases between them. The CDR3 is CASSPNIRGTEAFF. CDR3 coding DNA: TGTGCCAGTAGTCCCAATATAAGGGGCACTGAAGCTTTCTTT. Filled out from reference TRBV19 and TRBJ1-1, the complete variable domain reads DGGITQSPKYLFRKEGQNVTLSCEQNLNHDAMYWYRQDPGQGLRLIYYSQIVNDFQKGDIAEGYSVSREKKESFPLTVTSAQKNPTAFYLCASSPNIRGTEAFFGQGTRLTVV.

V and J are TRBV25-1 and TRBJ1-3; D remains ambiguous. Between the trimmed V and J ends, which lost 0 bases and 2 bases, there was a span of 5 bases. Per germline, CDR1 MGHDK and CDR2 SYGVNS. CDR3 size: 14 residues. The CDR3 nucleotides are TGTGCCAGCAGTGAATACGGTACTGGAAACACCATATATTTT. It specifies CASSEYGTGNTIYF.

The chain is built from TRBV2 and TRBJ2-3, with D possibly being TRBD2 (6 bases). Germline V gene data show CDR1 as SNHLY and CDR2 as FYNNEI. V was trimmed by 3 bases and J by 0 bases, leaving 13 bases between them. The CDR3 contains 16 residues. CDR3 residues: CASSEAGRISTDTQYF. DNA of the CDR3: TGTGCCAGCAGTGAGGCCGGGAGAATTAGCACAGATACGCAGTATTTT.